One sample yielded the 7 T cell receptor beta chains listed below, sequenced in a study of blood T cell repertoires in COVID-19. Sequencing used immunoSEQ multiplex PCR; TCRdb keeps in-frame clones, though not all of them. The repertoire holds around 380,000 clones, with more than 65% as singletons. Sequencing was carried out using peripheral blood. Receptor source: a human donor with acute or convalescent COVID-19. The donor label of this sample is uncertain.

The chain recombines TRBV14 with TRBJ2-1; 9 bases are shared with TRBD2. The CDR3 sequence is 20 residues long. V shed 4 bases and J 4 bases; nucleotides not matched to a gene: 20. Germline CDR1 SGHDN, CDR2 FVKESK. The CDR3 DNA follows: TGTGCCAGCAGCCTCACACCCGGACTAGCGCCAGAGAGTCGGTACAATGAGCAGTTCTTC. Residues: CASSLTPGLAPESRYNEQFF.

V is TRBV27 and J is TRBJ2-6; perhaps TRBD2 as D (6 bases). This CDR3 region has 17 residues. V was pared by 6 bases and J by 0 bases, with 15 bases between. Germline CDR1 reads MNHEY; CDR2 reads SMNVEV (reference sequence). The CDR3 coding sequence is TGTGCCAGCAGCCTGGGGGGTCCAAGCTCTGGGGCCAACGTCCTGACTTTC. This sequence encodes CASSLGGPSSGANVLTF.

V and J are TRBV2 and TRBJ1-2; 10 bases are shared with TRBD1. Germline CDR1 SNHLY, CDR2 FYNNEI. The V and J ends lost 8 bases and 8 bases, in that order; junction bases with no gene match: 2. The CDR3 spans 11 residues. CDR3 loop: CASGQGGGYTF. The DNA of the CDR3 is TGTGCCAGCGGACAGGGGGGAGGCTACACCTTC.

J is TRBJ1-2 and V is TRBV20-1; perhaps TRBD1 as D (5 bases). Trimming removed 3 bases from V and 0 bases from J, with 14 bases in between. The CDR3 covers 15 residues. From germline, CDR1 is DFQATT and CDR2 SNEGSKA (reference sequence). In DNA, the CDR3 is TGCAGTGCTAGTAGCGGGGCCTTAACTAACTATGGCTACACCTTC. As protein: CSASSGALTNYGYTF.

V usage is TRBV7-9 and J usage is TRBJ1-4; TRBD1 aligns across 12 bases. Trimming removed 3 bases from V and 8 bases from J; junction bases left unmatched: 4. CDR3 length equals 15 residues. CDR1 SEHNR and CDR2 FQNEAQ come from the germline V gene (reference sequence). CDR3 DNA: TGTGCCAGCAGCTTCGGGACAGGGGGCCTCGAAAAACTGTTTTTT. Translation: CASSFGTGGLEKLFF.

The genes are TRBV10-3 and TRBJ2-3; the D is unclear. Trimming removed 4 bases at V and 2 bases at J, with 10 bases between. This CDR3 has 14 residues. CDR1 is ENHRY, CDR2 SYGVKD, per germline. The CDR3 coding sequence is TGTGCCATCAGTGCTACAGAAAACACAGATACGCAGTATTTT. It translates to CAISATENTDTQYF.

V and J are TRBV30 and TRBJ1-1; tentative D call: TRBD1 (5 bases). Trimming stripped 4 bases from V and 1 base from J, with 16 bases between. CDR3 length: 15 amino acids. Germline CDR1 and CDR2: GTSNPN and SVGIG (reference sequence). The chain's CDR3 is CAWKSGGAPNTEAFF. CDR3 bases: TGTGCCTGGAAGTCGGGCGGGGCCCCGAACACTGAAGCTTTCTTT.